The rows below give T cell receptor beta chains drawn from one sample of a study of cytomegalovirus exposure and HLA in healthy donors. Profiled with immunoSEQ multiplex PCR; TCRdb holds only in-frame clones, not every one. The sample carries more than 65,000 clones, roughly 74% recorded once. Input material: PBMCs. The receptor source for this set is a woman between 55 and 75 years old in good health and CMV-seropositive. CDR3s include the opening cysteine and the closing phenylalanine or tryptophan. A D gene is named only where the DNA matches it firmly. Some rows mark clone size as missing; the rest say once, few, many or name a class of expanded clone.

d_gene	abundance	v_gene	len	j_gene	CDR3nt	CDR3aa
TRBD2	-	TRBV5-1	15	TRBJ2-1	TGCGCCAGCAATGAGCGGGGGGGCTCTTACAATGAGCAGTTCTTC	CASNERGGSYNEQFF
-	once	TRBV19	15	TRBJ1-5	TGTGCCAGTAGTATAGATAGGAGGGGTAATCAGCCCCAGCATTTT	CASSIDRRGNQPQHF
TRBD1	-	TRBV7-2	14	TRBJ1-2	TGTGCCAGCAGTCGACAGGGGGCTTCTGGTGGCTACACCTTC	CASSRQGASGGYTF
-	-	TRBV19	15	TRBJ1-5	TGTGCCAGTAGTATGGGGGGAGGAGGCAATCAGCCCCAGCATTTT	CASSMGGGGNQPQHF
TRBD1	-	TRBV11-3	15	TRBJ2-1	TGTGCCAGCAGCTTAGTGGGACAGCCCAACAATGAGCAGTTCTTC	CASSLVGQPNNEQFF
-	many	TRBV5-1	19	TRBJ1-1	TGCGCCAGCAGCTTGGCCCGCGGGTCGGGGGGTGTGGGGAACACTGAAGCTTTCTTT	CASSLARGSGGVGNTEAFF
TRBD1	many	TRBV18	14	TRBJ1-1	TGTGCCAGCTCACCACCAAACAGGGGAACCGAAGCTTTCTTT	CASSPPNRGTEAFF
TRBD2	-	TRBV5-4	16	TRBJ2-5	TGTGCCAGCAGCCCTGGACTAGCGGGGATACAAGAGACCCAGTACTTC	CASSPGLAGIQETQYF
-	-	TRBV6-1	13	TRBJ1-1	TGTGCCAGCAGTGAAGTCAGGAACACTGAAGCTTTCTTT	CASSEVRNTEAFF
TRBD2	-	TRBV6-5	14	TRBJ2-5	TGTGCCAGCAGCCTTCGGACTAGCGGGTCGGGGCAGTACTTC	CASSLRTSGSGQYF
-	-	TRBV15	13	TRBJ1-6	TGTGCCACCAGCGGTACAGGGAATTCACCCCTCCACTTT	CATSGTGNSPLHF
TRBD2	-	TRBV4-2	15	TRBJ2-5	TGTGCCAGCAGCCAATATTTCTCGGGAGGAGAGACCCAGTACTTC	CASSQYFSGGETQYF
TRBD1	-	TRBV7-2	13	TRBJ1-2	TGTGCCAGCAGCCAGGACAGGGTCGCTGGCTACACCTTC	CASSQDRVAGYTF
-	-	TRBV7-8	13	TRBJ2-2	TGTGCCAGCAGGAACCTGGGAGGCGGGGAGCTGTTTTTT	CASRNLGGGELFF
-	-	TRBV6-5	13	TRBJ2-5	TGTGCCAGCAGTTACGTCGGTTGGGAGACCCAGTACTTC	CASSYVGWETQYF
-	-	TRBV5-4	14	TRBJ2-7	TGTGCCAGCAGCTTGGACGGAGTCTCCTACGAGCAGTACTTC	CASSLDGVSYEQYF
TRBD1	-	TRBV13	14	TRBJ1-1	TGTGCCAGCAGCTTAGACAGGGGATACACTGAAGCTTTCTTT	CASSLDRGYTEAFF
-	-	TRBV2	15	TRBJ2-7	TGTGCCAGCGCGGGTTCCTCCCCACGCTCCTACGAGCAGTACTTC	CASAGSSPRSYEQYF
TRBD2	few	TRBV5-4	15	TRBJ2-1	TGTGCCAGCAGCGCACTAGCGGGAGGAAGGGATGAGCAGTTCTTC	CASSALAGGRDEQFF
-	-	TRBV4-1	13	TRBJ1-2	TGCGCCAGCAGCCGACAGCTCGACTATGGCTACACCTTC	CASSRQLDYGYTF
TRBD2	-	TRBV7-7	16	TRBJ2-1	TGTGCTAGCAGCTTAGCGCCGGGAGGGCTCCACAATGAGCAGTTCTTC	CASSLAPGGLHNEQFF
TRBD2	-	TRBV7-3	16	TRBJ2-3	TGTGCCAGCAGCTTAGGAGGACTAGGGCGCGCAGATACGCAGTATTTT	CASSLGGLGRADTQYF
TRBD1	-	TRBV11-2	16	TRBJ2-5	TGTGCCAGCAGTCCCCCCGGGACAGGCATCCAAGAGACCCAGTACTTC	CASSPPGTGIQETQYF
TRBD2	-	TRBV7-8	14	TRBJ2-7	TGTGCCAGCAGCTTAACTAGCGGGAGCTACGAGCAGTACTTC	CASSLTSGSYEQYF
TRBD2	-	TRBV27	16	TRBJ2-5	TGTGCCAGCAGTTTATCCCGGGGACTATCCCGTGAGACCCAGTACTTC	CASSLSRGLSRETQYF
-	-	TRBV27	15	TRBJ1-2	TGTGCCAGCAGTTTAACCCCGGACAGTCGCTATGGCTACACCTTC	CASSLTPDSRYGYTF
TRBD1	-	TRBV7-9	13	TRBJ1-2	TGTGCCAGCAGCTTAGGGACAGGGCCTGGCTACACCTTC	CASSLGTGPGYTF
TRBD2	few	TRBV5-1	14	TRBJ2-1	TGCGCCAGCAGCTTGGCTAGCGGGGGGGTATTGGAGTTCTTC	CASSLASGGVLEFF
-	few	TRBV6-1	14	TRBJ1-1	TGTGCCAGCACCAGGGGAGGGGATTGGACTGAAGCTTTCTTT	CASTRGGDWTEAFF
TRBD2	-	TRBV14	13	TRBJ2-5	TGTGCCACCGGACTAGCGGGGGAACAGACCCAGTACTTC	CATGLAGEQTQYF
-	-	TRBV6-1	15	TRBJ1-1	TGTGCCAGCAGTGAAGCGGGCGTCGGGAGTCGGCGGGCTTTCTTT	CASSEAGVGSRRAFF
-	-	TRBV7-8	14	TRBJ1-1	TGTGCCAGCAGCTTAGTTTCCGGGAACACTGAAGCTTTCTTT	CASSLVSGNTEAFF
-	-	TRBV6-1	16	TRBJ1-2	TGTGCCAGCAGTGTCGACAGGTCAATGCGATCCTATGGCTACACCTTC	CASSVDRSMRSYGYTF
TRBD1	few	TRBV7-9	14	TRBJ1-4	TGTGCCAGCAGCCAACAGGGGGCGGGTGAAAAACTGTTTTTT	CASSQQGAGEKLFF
-	-	TRBV6-6	12	TRBJ1-1	TGTGCCAGCAGTTCAGGGAACACTGAAGCTTTCTTT	CASSSGNTEAFF
-	-	TRBV21-1	13	TRBJ2-7	TGTGCCAGGGGACTAGCGGGATACTACGAGCAGTACTTC	CARGLAGYYEQYF
TRBD2	-	TRBV7-9	15	TRBJ2-7	TGTGCCAGCAGCTTCCAGAGCGGGAGCTCCTACGAGCAGTACTTC	CASSFQSGSSYEQYF
-	few	TRBV30	14	TRBJ1-4	TGTGCCTTCGTTAACAGGTTTTCTAATGAAAAACTGTTTTTT	CAFVNRFSNEKLFF
-	-	TRBV10-1	14	TRBJ1-1	TGCGCCACCCGCCCATCGGGGGGGAACACTGAAGCTTTCTTT	CATRPSGGNTEAFF
-	-	TRBV5-1	16	TRBJ1-1	TGCGCCAGCACCCCCCAGGGGTCCACGTTGAACACTGAAGCTTTCTTT	CASTPQGSTLNTEAFF
TRBD2	-	TRBV15	16	TRBJ2-3	TGTGCCACCAGCAGAGTTGGGACTAGCGAAACAGATACGCAGTATTTT	CATSRVGTSETDTQYF
-	-	TRBV9	16	TRBJ1-1	TGTGCCAGCAGCGCAGATCACCAGTATACCACCAGAGAAGCTTTCTTT	CASSADHQYTTREAFF
TRBD1	-	TRBV9	15	TRBJ1-1	TGTGCCAGCAGCGTTTCAGGGGGGATGAACACTGAAGCTTTCTTT	CASSVSGGMNTEAFF
-	-	TRBV30	15	TRBJ2-4	TGTGCCTGGAGTCTGGCAGGGTATACCAAAAACATTCAGTACTTC	CAWSLAGYTKNIQYF
TRBD1	few	TRBV5-1	14	TRBJ2-5	TGCGCCAGCAGCCGGGACAGTAATCAAGAGACCCAGTACTTC	CASSRDSNQETQYF
-	-	TRBV9	13	TRBJ2-1	TGTGCCAGCACCAGGAACCTCTACAATGAGCAGTTCTTC	CASTRNLYNEQFF
-	-	TRBV27	16	TRBJ2-3	TGTGCCAGCAGTTCCCTCCAGGGATCTAGCACAGATACGCAGTATTTT	CASSSLQGSSTDTQYF
TRBD1	-	TRBV6-5	13	TRBJ1-2	TGTGCCAGCACAGTTCCCGGGACAGGGGGCTACACCTTC	CASTVPGTGGYTF
-	-	TRBV6-5	14	TRBJ1-2	TGTGCCAGCAGTTACTCGGGAGGGGGTGAGGGCTACACCTTC	CASSYSGGGEGYTF
-	-	TRBV2	14	TRBJ1-1	TGTGCCAGCAGTGTGCGACAGGTGAACACTGAAGCTTTCTTT	CASSVRQVNTEAFF
-	once	TRBV7-9	14	TRBJ2-7	TGTGCCAGCAGCTTAGCTGCTGGCTCTTACGAGCAGTACTTC	CASSLAAGSYEQYF
-	-	TRBV4-1	15	TRBJ2-5	TGCGCCAGCAGCCAAGAGCAGGGCGCAGGGGAGACCCAGTACTTC	CASSQEQGAGETQYF
-	-	TRBV11-2	13	TRBJ1-1	TGTGCCAGCAGCCCCCCGGTGGAGGGTAAAGCTTTCTTT	CASSPPVEGKAFF
TRBD1	-	TRBV6-5	14	TRBJ1-2	TGTGCCAGCAGGGGGACAGGCTTTAACTATGGCTACACCTTC	CASRGTGFNYGYTF
TRBD1	-	TRBV7-6	13	TRBJ2-7	TGTGCCAGCAGCGCACAGGGGGCAGGCGAGCAGTACTTC	CASSAQGAGEQYF
-	-	TRBV2	13	TRBJ1-2	TGTGCCAGTCAGCAAGGAGGAAACTATGGCTACACCTTC	CASQQGGNYGYTF
TRBD1	-	TRBV6-5	13	TRBJ1-5	TGTGCCAGCAGACCAGGGGGGAATCAGCCCCAGCATTTT	CASRPGGNQPQHF
TRBD2	-	TRBV10-3	15	TRBJ2-3	TGTGCCATCAAGGTAGCGGGAGGACGCACAGATACGCAGTATTTT	CAIKVAGGRTDTQYF
-	few	TRBV4-1	13	TRBJ1-3	TGCGCCAGCACTGACAGACCTGGAAACACCATATATTTT	CASTDRPGNTIYF